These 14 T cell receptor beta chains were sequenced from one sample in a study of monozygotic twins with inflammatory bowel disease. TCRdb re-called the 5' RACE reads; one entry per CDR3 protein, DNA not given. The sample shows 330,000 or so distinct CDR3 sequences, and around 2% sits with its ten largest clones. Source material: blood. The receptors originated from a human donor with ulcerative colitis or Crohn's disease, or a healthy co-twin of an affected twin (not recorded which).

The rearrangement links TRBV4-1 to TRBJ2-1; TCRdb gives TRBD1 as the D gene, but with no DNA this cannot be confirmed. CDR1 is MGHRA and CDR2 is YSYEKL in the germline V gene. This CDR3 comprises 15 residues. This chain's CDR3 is CARSQAGSRQDEQFF.

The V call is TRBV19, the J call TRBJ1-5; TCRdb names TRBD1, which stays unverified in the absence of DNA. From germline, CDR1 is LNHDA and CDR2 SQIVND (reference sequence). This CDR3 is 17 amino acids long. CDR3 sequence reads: CASSPGTVLYSNQPQHF.

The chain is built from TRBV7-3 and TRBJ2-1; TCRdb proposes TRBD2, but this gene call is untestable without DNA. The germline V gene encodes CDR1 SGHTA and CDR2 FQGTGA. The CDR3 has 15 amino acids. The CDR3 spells CASSLLAGVYNEQFF.

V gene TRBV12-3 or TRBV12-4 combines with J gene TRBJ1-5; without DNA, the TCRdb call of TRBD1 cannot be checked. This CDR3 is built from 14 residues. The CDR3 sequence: CASSLTRNNQPQHF.

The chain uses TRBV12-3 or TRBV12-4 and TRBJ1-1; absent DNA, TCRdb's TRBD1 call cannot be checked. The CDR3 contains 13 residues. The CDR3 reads CASSLQGNTEALF.

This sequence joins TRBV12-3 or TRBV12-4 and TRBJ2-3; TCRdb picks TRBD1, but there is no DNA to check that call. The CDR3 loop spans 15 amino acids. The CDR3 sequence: CASSLRSGSADTQYF.

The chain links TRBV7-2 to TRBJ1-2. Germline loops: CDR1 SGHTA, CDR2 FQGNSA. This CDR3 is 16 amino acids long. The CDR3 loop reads CASSLPVQITNYGYTF.

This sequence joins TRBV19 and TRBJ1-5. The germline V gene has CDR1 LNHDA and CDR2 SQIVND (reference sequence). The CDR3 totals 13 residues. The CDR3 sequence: CASSMEYNQPQHF.

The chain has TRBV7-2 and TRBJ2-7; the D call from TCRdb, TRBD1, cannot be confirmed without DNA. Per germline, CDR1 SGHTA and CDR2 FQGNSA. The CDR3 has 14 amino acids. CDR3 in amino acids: CASSPGQVFYEQYF.

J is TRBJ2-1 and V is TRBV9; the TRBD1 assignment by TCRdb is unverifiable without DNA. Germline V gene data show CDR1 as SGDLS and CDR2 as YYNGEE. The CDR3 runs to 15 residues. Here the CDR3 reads CASSAGQGPYNEQFF.

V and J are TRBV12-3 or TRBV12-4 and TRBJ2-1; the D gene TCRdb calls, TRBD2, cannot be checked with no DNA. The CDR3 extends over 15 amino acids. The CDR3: CASSPQRVSYNEQFF.

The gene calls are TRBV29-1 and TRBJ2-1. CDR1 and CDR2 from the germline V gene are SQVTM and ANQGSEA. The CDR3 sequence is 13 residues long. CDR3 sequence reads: CSVGDITYNEQFF.

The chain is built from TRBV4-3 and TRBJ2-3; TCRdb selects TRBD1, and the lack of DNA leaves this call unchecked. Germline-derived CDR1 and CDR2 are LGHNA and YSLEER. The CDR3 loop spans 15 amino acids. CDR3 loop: CASSQGEGFTDTQYF.

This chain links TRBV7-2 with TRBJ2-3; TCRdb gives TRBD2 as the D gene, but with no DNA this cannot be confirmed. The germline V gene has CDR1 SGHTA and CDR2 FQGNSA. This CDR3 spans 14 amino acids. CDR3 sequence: CASSLLGGGGTQYF.